This T cell receptor beta chain stems from a study of CD8+CD57+ T cells in acquired aplastic anemia. General study findings and limits: The number of CD8+ CDR3 sequences shared by patients and controls was around 30.

This clonotype was recorded at least ten times. Its antigen remains unknown. TCR beta VDJ and CDR3 were profiled, and genomic DNA was the template. TCRdb itself ran the reads through MiXCR, one entry per CDR3 protein. Altogether hundreds of thousands of distinct CDR3 sequences are present, less than 35% being singletons, with the ten largest covering under 0.95%. It was patients with CD8+CD57+ cell expansion by flow cytometry who were chosen for sequencing. Among the patients, none had received any therapy at the time of blood sampling. This receptor was identified in a human donor with aplastic anemia. The sample consisted of sorted CD4+, CD8+, or CD8+CD57+ T cells (not recorded which) from PBMCs.

The CDR3 bases are TGCAGTGCCCAGGACCAGGGCGGGGGTCAGCCCCAGCATTTT. Its protein is CSAQDQGGGQPQHF. V usage is TRBV20-1 and J usage is TRBJ1-5; D possibly corresponds to TRBD1 (5 bases). Germline lookup yields CDR1 DFQATT and CDR2 SNEGSKA (reference sequence). This CDR3 is 14 amino acids long. The V end was cut by 6 bases, the J end by 6 bases, with 18 bases between.